A single sample gave rise to the 17 T cell receptor beta chains below, sequenced in a study of cytomegalovirus exposure and HLA in healthy donors. Use of 60 Vbeta and 13 Jbeta primers characterized the PCR. The table came from immunoSEQ multiplex PCR; TCRdb's copy has only in-frame clones and leaves some out. The data hold about 130,000 clones, with roughly three quarters observed a single time. The sequenced sample consisted of PBMCs. These receptors came from a man aged 25 to 40 in good health and CMV-seronegative.

This clone has a single count. This sequence joins TRBV28 and TRBJ2-1; a possible D gene is TRBD2 (5 bases). Germline loops: CDR1 MDHEN, CDR2 SYDVKM. Trimming removed 4 bases from V and 3 bases from J, with 7 bases in between. This CDR3 is 13 amino acids long. The CDR3 protein is CASSYGDYNEQFF. CDR3 sequence (DNA): TGTGCCAGCAGTTACGGGGACTACAATGAGCAGTTCTTC.

Note on this clone: Germline and junction disagree at one end, which may indicate a read error. The chain combines TRBV7-7 with TRBJ2-6, with a tentative D call TRBD2 (6 bases). The CDR3 covers 14 residues. CDR1 is SSHAT, CDR2 FNYEAQ, per germline (reference sequence). CDR3 in DNA: TGTGCTAGCAGCTCCCGGGAGGGGGCCAACGTCCTGACTTTC. Its protein product is CASSSREGANVLTF. The full variable domain, in which reference TRBV7-7 and TRBJ2-6 provide the parts outside the CDR3, is GAGVSQSPRYKVTKRGQDVTLRCDPISSHATLYWYQQALGQGPEFLTYFNYEAQPDKSGLPSDRFSAERPEGSISTLTIQRTEQRDSAMYRCASSSREGANVLTFGAGSRLTVL.

The chain employs TRBV28 and TRBJ1-2; D is ambiguous. CDR1 is MDHEN and CDR2 is SYDVKM in the germline V gene. V was cut by 10 bases and J by 5 bases, with 11 bases left in between. CDR3 length equals 11 residues. The CDR3 reads CATSSGYGYTF. The CDR3 DNA sequence: TGTGCCACCTCTTCCGGGTATGGCTACACCTTC.

The rearrangement joins TRBV10-3 to TRBJ1-2; D might be TRBD1 (6 bases). Germline CDR1 and CDR2: ENHRY and SYGVKD. The CDR3 runs 14 residues. Trimming took 7 bases from V and 3 from J, leaving 15 bases between them. Here the CDR3 reads CAIKPTGKDYGYTF. The CDR3 DNA reads TGTGCCATCAAACCCACAGGGAAGGACTATGGCTACACCTTC.

This sequence joins TRBV5-1 and TRBJ1-1, with 7 bases lining up with TRBD1. V trimming: 0 bases; J trimming: 6 bases; junction bases outside the gene matches: 2. The CDR3 has 13 residues. Germline CDR1 is SGHRS and CDR2 is YFSETQ. CDR3 nucleotides: TGCGCCAGCAGCTTGGACAGGGGCCCTGAAGCTTTCTTT. Protein sequence: CASSLDRGPEAFF. Combining the CDR3 with reference TRBV5-1 and TRBJ1-1 gives the whole variable domain KAGVTQTPRYLIKTRGQQVTLSCSPISGHRSVSWYQQTPGQGLQFLFEYFSETQRNKGNFPGRFSGRQFSNSRSEMNVSTLELGDSALYLCASSLDRGPEAFFGQGTRLTVV.

The chain joins TRBV29-1 to TRBJ2-6; D perhaps matches TRBD2 (6 bases). The germline gives CDR1 SQVTM, CDR2 ANQGSEA. The V end lost 4 bases, the J end lost 4 bases, and 11 bases lay between the germline ends. This CDR3 region has 14 residues. The DNA for the CDR3 is TGCAGCGTTGTCGAGGGGAGGGGGGCCAACGTCCTGACTTTC. This gives the protein CSVVEGRGANVLTF. The whole variable domain, remainder taken from reference TRBV29-1 and TRBJ2-6, is SAVISQKPSRDICQRGTSLTIQCQVDSQVTMMFWYRQQPGQSLTLIATANQGSEATYESGFVIDKFPISRPNLTFSTLTVSNMSPEDSSIYLCSVVEGRGANVLTFGAGSRLTVL.

The chain uses TRBV6-6 and TRBJ2-7, with D possibly TRBD1 on 5 matching bases. V was shortened by 4 bases and J by 0 bases, with 7 bases between the two germline ends. CDR1 and CDR2 (germline): MNHNY, SVGAGI (reference sequence). The CDR3 runs 13 residues. The chain's CDR3 is CASSSDSSYEQYF. Here the CDR3 DNA reads TGTGCCAGCAGTTCCGACAGCTCCTACGAGCAGTACTTC.

About this clone: This sample also contains other DNA sequences that code for the same CDR3. CDR3 in amino acids: CAWSVGQGNQPQHF. In DNA form, the CDR3 reads TGTGCCTGGAGTGTAGGGCAGGGAAATCAGCCCCAGCATTTT. This chain connects TRBV30 to TRBJ1-5; TRBD1 might be the D (5 bases). CDR3 length: 14 residues. V shed 0 bases and J shed 4 bases, with 10 bases lying between them. Germline V gene sequence: CDR1 GTSNPN, CDR2 SVGIG (reference sequence).

The CDR3 spells CASSLRDRAVYEQYF. CDR3 nucleotide sequence: TGTGCCAGCAGCCTTAGGGACAGGGCCGTATACGAGCAGTACTTC. The rearrangement joins TRBV11-3 to TRBJ2-7; the match to TRBD1 covers 9 bases. This CDR3 is 15 amino acids long. J lost 4 bases, V lost 5 bases, and 9 bases had no gene match. The V gene's germline CDR1 is SGHNT and CDR2 YENEEA. Looking up the rest from reference TRBV11-3 and TRBJ2-7 gives the full variable domain: EAGVVQSPRYKIIEKKQPVAFWCNPISGHNTLYWYLQNLGQGPELLIRYENEEAVDDSQLPKDRFSAERLKGVDSTLKIQPAELGDSAVYLCASSLRDRAVYEQYFGPGTRLTVT.

This chain links TRBV5-1 with TRBJ1-2; D is possibly TRBD1 (6 bases). This CDR3 has 14 residues. Germline CDR1 and CDR2: SGHRS and YFSETQ. Trimming cost V 2 bases and J 4 bases, with 12 bases left between them. The CDR3 is CASSFGGVSYGYTF. The CDR3, as DNA: TGCGCCAGCAGCTTTGGGGGCGTCAGCTATGGCTACACCTTC.

The chain carries TRBV30 and TRBJ1-1, with D unresolved. The CDR3 sequence is 13 residues long. Trimming took 0 bases from V and 4 from J, leaving 9 bases between them. The germline gives CDR1 GTSNPN, CDR2 SVGIG (reference sequence). The chain's CDR3 is CAWSVEGITEAFF. CDR3 nucleotide sequence: TGTGCCTGGAGTGTGGAGGGAATCACTGAAGCTTTCTTT.

This clone was counted once. The V and J genes are TRBV30 and TRBJ1-5; 11 nucleotides match TRBD1. The CDR3 sequence is 13 residues long. The germline CDR1 and CDR2 sequences are GTSNPN and SVGIG (reference sequence). J was trimmed by 7 bases and V by 4 bases; bases with no gene match: 3. The CDR3 DNA follows: TGTGCCTGGACCGGGACAGGGGGGCAGCCCCAGCATTTT. Translating it yields CAWTGTGGQPQHF.

The chain joins TRBV7-2 to TRBJ2-1, with TRBD1 identical over 7 bases. V shed 5 bases, J shed 2 bases, and the junction held 12 bases outside the gene matches. The CDR3 totals 17 residues. CDR1 and CDR2 (germline): SGHTA, FQGNSA. CDR3 protein: CASSQRIRDSPYNEQFF. The DNA for the CDR3 is TGTGCCAGCAGCCAACGAATCCGGGACAGCCCCTACAATGAGCAGTTCTTC. The full variable domain, rest sourced from reference TRBV7-2 and TRBJ2-1, is GAGVSQSPSNKVTEKGKDVELRCDPISGHTALYWYRQSLGQGLEFLIYFQGNSAPDKSGLPSDRFSAERTGGSVSTLTIQRTQQEDSAVYLCASSQRIRDSPYNEQFFGPGTRLTVL.

CDR3 amino acids: CASRTLLAGYNEQFF. The CDR3 DNA sequence: TGTGCCAGCAGGACCCTTTTAGCGGGCTACAATGAGCAGTTCTTC. The rearrangement links TRBV28 to TRBJ2-1; TRBD2 matches at 7 bases. The V and J ends lost 6 bases and 3 bases, in that order; junction bases with no gene match: 8. The CDR3 runs to 15 residues. In germline, CDR1 is MDHEN, CDR2 SYDVKM. Complete variable domain (other parts from reference TRBV28 and TRBJ2-1): DVKVTQSSRYLVKRTGEKVFLECVQDMDHENMFWYRQDPGLGLRLIYFSYDVKMKEKGDIPEGYSVSREKKERFSLILESASTNQTSMYLCASRTLLAGYNEQFFGPGTRLTVL.

The chain employs TRBV6-5 and TRBJ2-5; 9 nucleotides align to TRBD2. J lost 11 bases, V lost 0 bases, and 10 bases had no gene match. CDR3 length: 15 amino acids. Germline V CDR1 and CDR2: MNHEY, SVGAGI. In DNA, the CDR3 is TGTGCCAGCAGTTACTCGATAGCGGGAGCCTATGAGCAGTACTTC. It codes for CASSYSIAGAYEQYF.

Comment on this clone: Additional DNA sequences in this sample encode the identical CDR3. The chain carries TRBV20-1 and TRBJ2-7; D is uncertain. Germline assignment: CDR1 DFQATT and CDR2 SNEGSKA (reference sequence). The germline V and J ends were trimmed by 0 bases and 3 bases, with 3 bases remaining between them. CDR3 size: 11 residues. CDR3 amino acids: CSARDLYEQYF. In DNA, the CDR3 is TGCAGTGCTAGAGACCTCTACGAGCAGTACTTC.

This clone was observed a few times. V gene TRBV5-1 combines with J gene TRBJ2-1; 10 nucleotides align to TRBD2. Germline V gene data show CDR1 as SGHRS and CDR2 as YFSETQ. The CDR3 has 15 amino acids. Germline trimming cut 4 bases from V and 0 bases from J; bases unmatched to any gene: 1. DNA for the CDR3: TGCGCCAGCAGCGTAGCGGGAGGCTCCTACAATGAGCAGTTCTTC. Protein: CASSVAGGSYNEQFF.